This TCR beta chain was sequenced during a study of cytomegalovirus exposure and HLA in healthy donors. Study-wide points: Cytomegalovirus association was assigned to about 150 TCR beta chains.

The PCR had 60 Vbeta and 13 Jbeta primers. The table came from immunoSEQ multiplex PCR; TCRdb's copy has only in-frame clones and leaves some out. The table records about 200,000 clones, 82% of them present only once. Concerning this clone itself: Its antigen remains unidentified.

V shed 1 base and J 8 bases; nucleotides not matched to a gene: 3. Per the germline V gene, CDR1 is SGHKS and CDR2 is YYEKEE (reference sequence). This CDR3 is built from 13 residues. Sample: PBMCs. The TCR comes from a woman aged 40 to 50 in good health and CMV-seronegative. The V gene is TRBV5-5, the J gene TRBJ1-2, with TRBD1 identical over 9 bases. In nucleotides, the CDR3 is TGTGCCAGCAGCTTGAGACAGGGGGACGGCTACACCTTC. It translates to CASSLRQGDGYTF.